One sample yielded the 22 T cell receptor beta chains listed below, sequenced in a study of blood T cell repertoires in COVID-19. Here immunoSEQ multiplex PCR was the method, and the copy in TCRdb shows in-frame clones only, minus some. Of 49,000 or so clones in the sample, around 86% are singletons; the top ten hold roughly 7.1%. Sequenced input: peripheral blood. The receptors shown here come from a man in his forties or fifties with active COVID-19.

The rearrangement links TRBV2 to TRBJ2-5, with 12 positions matching TRBD2. The germline V gene encodes CDR1 SNHLY and CDR2 FYNNEI. The junction had 8 bases not matched to a gene; V was cut back by 4 bases and J by 2 bases. This CDR3 has 17 residues. The CDR3 nucleotides read TGTGCCAGCAGTGCCCGAACTAGCGGGAGGCGACAAGAGACCCAGTACTTC. Amino acids: CASSARTSGRRQETQYF.

This clone came up once. The J gene is TRBJ1-3, the V gene TRBV18; weak D call: TRBD1 (5 bases). Germline-derived CDR1 and CDR2 are KGHSH and LQKENI. V was clipped by 0 bases and J by 0 bases, with 6 bases between them. The CDR3 is 15 residues long. This CDR3 reads CASSPPGGSGNTIYF. The CDR3 coding sequence is TGTGCCAGCTCACCACCGGGGGGCTCTGGAAACACCATATATTTT.

The J gene is TRBJ1-1, the V gene TRBV2; 7 bases agree with TRBD1. The CDR3 consists of 13 residues. Looked up from germline, CDR1 is SNHLY and CDR2 is FYNNEI. Trimming cost V 1 base and J 11 bases; bases outside gene matches: 7. CDR3 amino acids: CASSEGRGGSAFF. CDR3 in DNA: TGTGCCAGCAGTGAAGGCCGAGGGGGCTCGGCTTTCTTT.

The CDR3 is CASSNVGRTSGSYEQYF. CDR3 nucleotides: TGCGCCAGCAGCAATGTAGGTAGAACTAGCGGGTCCTACGAGCAGTACTTC. The chain carries TRBV4-1 and TRBJ2-7, with 9 positions matching TRBD2. V lost 5 bases and J lost 1; bases outside the gene matches: 12. This CDR3 contains 17 residues. Germline V lookup: CDR1 MGHRA, CDR2 YSYEKL.

V is TRBV2 and J is TRBJ1-4; no firm D call. Germline CDR1 reads SNHLY; CDR2 reads FYNNEI. The CDR3 has 12 residues. The V end was cut by 7 bases, the J end by 7 bases, with 10 bases between. CDR3 DNA sequence: TGTGCCAGCACCCGCGGGAGTGAAAAACTGTTTTTT. This encodes CASTRGSEKLFF.

The rearrangement uses TRBV7-2 and TRBJ2-7; unclear D gene. The germline CDR1 and CDR2 sequences are SGHTA and FQGNSA. V lost 5 bases, J lost 5 bases, and 7 bases lay in between. This CDR3 has 11 residues. This CDR3 is CASSRDHEQYF. CDR3 coding DNA: TGTGCCAGCAGCCGAGATCACGAGCAGTACTTC.

The V and J genes are TRBV7-9 and TRBJ1-4, with 7 bases aligning to TRBD1. CDR3 length equals 15 residues. V was clipped by 4 bases and J by 0 bases; unmatched bases: 2. Germline-derived CDR1 and CDR2 are SEHNR and FQNEAQ (reference sequence). The CDR3, as DNA: TGTGCCAGCAGCTCAGGGGGGTCAACTAATGAAAAACTGTTTTTT. As protein: CASSSGGSTNEKLFF.

V gene TRBV6-5 combines with J gene TRBJ2-1, with D uncertain. Germline V lookup: CDR1 MNHEY, CDR2 SVGAGI. V lost 4 bases, J lost 0 bases, and 10 bases lay in between. There are 15 residues in the CDR3. In nucleotides, the CDR3 is TGTGCCAGCAGTTCCGATTCCAGCTCCTACAATGAGCAGTTCTTC. Its protein is CASSSDSSSYNEQFF.

The V call is TRBV6-5, the J call TRBJ2-3; D is undetermined. Trimming left V 2 bases short and J 6 bases short, with 6 bases between. CDR3 length equals 12 residues. The germline V gene encodes CDR1 MNHEY and CDR2 SVGAGI. The DNA for the CDR3 is TGTGCCAGCAGTTACGGAGAGGATACGCAGTATTTT. Translating it yields CASSYGEDTQYF.

V gene TRBV18 combines with J gene TRBJ2-1; D unresolved. V was clipped by 5 bases and J by 5 bases, with 10 bases between them. Germline CDR1 and CDR2: KGHSH and LQKENI. The CDR3 totals 13 residues. CDR3 DNA sequence: TGTGCCAGCTCAGTTGACATGGACAATGAGCAGTTCTTC. Residues: CASSVDMDNEQFF.

The rearrangement joins TRBV11-2 to TRBJ1-2; 9 bases are shared with TRBD1. Germline lookup yields CDR1 SGHAT and CDR2 FQNNGV. The CDR3 runs 14 residues. With V trimmed by 5 bases and J by 8 bases, 9 bases remained unmatched. CDR3 sequence: CASSKTGGDEGYTF. DNA for the CDR3: TGTGCCAGCAGCAAAACAGGGGGCGACGAGGGCTACACCTTC. Supplemented by reference TRBV11-2 and TRBJ1-2, the full variable domain reads EAGVAQSPRYKIIEKRQSVAFWCNPISGHATLYWYQQILGQGPKLLIQFQNNGVVDDSQLPKDRFSAERLKGVDSTLKIQPAKLEDSAVYLCASSKTGGDEGYTFGSGTRLTVV.

The chain recombines TRBV2 with TRBJ2-7; unclear D gene. Trimming left V 5 bases short and J 2 bases short, with 7 bases between. The CDR3 consists of 12 residues. Germline CDR1 is SNHLY and CDR2 is FYNNEI. As DNA, the CDR3 is TGTGCCAGCAGTTTAATCGCCTACGAGCAGTACTTC. Protein: CASSLIAYEQYF.

The chain has TRBV6-1 and TRBJ1-6, with 7 bases that match TRBD1. In germline, CDR1 is MNHNS, CDR2 SASEGT. V dropped 4 bases and J dropped 0; count of bases not matched to a gene: 12. The CDR3 has 19 amino acids. The CDR3 protein is CASSAKVYRDSSYNSPLHF. The CDR3 DNA reads TGTGCCAGCAGTGCCAAAGTCTACCGGGACAGCTCCTATAATTCACCCCTCCACTTT.

CDR3 nucleotide sequence: TGTGCCAGCAGTTACCCGCTGGGGGACAGCTCCTACGAGCAGTACTTC. Amino acid sequence: CASSYPLGDSSYEQYF. The J gene is TRBJ2-7, the V gene TRBV6-2 or TRBV6-3; 7 bases align to TRBD1. This CDR3 region has 16 residues. Germline CDR1 MNHEY, CDR2 SVGEGT. With 2 bases clipped from V and 0 bases from J, the junction kept 7 bases outside the gene matches.

The sample holds a few counts of this clone. V usage is TRBV15 and J usage is TRBJ1-1; TRBD1 agrees at 9 bases. Germline V gene sequence: CDR1 LNHNV, CDR2 YYDKDF (reference sequence). The V and J ends lost 0 bases and 5 bases, in that order; junction bases with no gene match: 10. CDR3 length: 17 amino acids. As DNA, the CDR3 is TGTGCCACCAGCAGAGAGAACAGGGGGCAGTTGGGGACTGAAGCTTTCTTT. Residues: CATSRENRGQLGTEAFF.

This clone was seen once. This chain joins TRBV5-1 and TRBJ1-1; TRBD1 aligns across 8 bases. Looked up from germline, CDR1 is SGHRS and CDR2 is YFSETQ. V lost 0 bases, J lost 5 bases, and 9 bases stayed unmatched. CDR3 length: 16 residues. This CDR3 is CASSLEPTGAGTEAFF. The CDR3 region has the DNA TGCGCCAGCAGCTTGGAACCGACAGGGGCGGGAACTGAAGCTTTCTTT.

The chain joins TRBV6-5 to TRBJ1-4, with 8 bases lining up with TRBD1. Germline-derived CDR1 and CDR2 are MNHEY and SVGAGI. Trimming removed 2 bases from V and 7 bases from J; junction bases left unmatched: 6. The CDR3 totals 15 residues. CDR3 protein: CASSYAGTGGEKLFF. The CDR3 DNA is TGTGCCAGCAGTTACGCCGGGACAGGAGGTGAAAAACTGTTTTTT.

The gene calls are TRBV2 and TRBJ1-5; D is unclear. CDR1 and CDR2 from the germline V gene are SNHLY and FYNNEI. This CDR3 has 15 residues. Between the trimmed V and J ends, which lost 0 bases and 0 bases, there was a span of 6 bases. CDR3 in amino acids: CASSEAEYSNQPQHF. The DNA for the CDR3 is TGTGCCAGCAGTGAAGCAGAGTATAGCAATCAGCCCCAGCATTTT.

The chain uses TRBV5-6 and TRBJ2-7; tentatively, D is TRBD1 (6 bases). V was shortened by 4 bases and J by 9 bases, with 14 bases between the two germline ends. This CDR3 has 12 residues. Germline V lookup: CDR1 SGHDT, CDR2 YYEEEE. The CDR3 nucleotides read TGTGCCAGCAGCCTGAGGACAGTGTCGCAGTACTTC. This encodes CASSLRTVSQYF.

This sequence joins TRBV10-3 and TRBJ1-2; TRBD1 matches 7 bases. Germline V gene data show CDR1 as ENHRY and CDR2 as SYGVKD. The CDR3 runs 14 residues. V lost 4 bases to trimming and J lost 4 bases; unmatched junction nucleotides: 6. The CDR3 DNA reads as TGTGCCATCAGTGGAAGACAGGGATTCTATGGCTACACCTTC. Its translation is CAISGRQGFYGYTF.

The rearrangement links TRBV2 to TRBJ2-1; the match to TRBD2 covers 7 bases. In germline, CDR1 is SNHLY, CDR2 FYNNEI. The CDR3 has 10 amino acids. The V and J ends lost 8 bases and 12 bases, in that order; junction bases with no gene match: 4. CDR3 sequence (DNA): TGTGCCAGCGACGGGGGGAGGCAGTTCTTC. It encodes CASDGGRQFF.

The chain recombines TRBV3-1 (or the pseudogene TRBV3-2) with TRBJ2-2, with 8 bases aligning to TRBD1. The CDR3 spans 15 residues. The junction had 1 base not matched to a gene; V was cut back by 3 bases and J by 1 base. Germline V lookup: CDR1 LGHDT, CDR2 YNNKEL (reference sequence). CDR3 residues: CASSHGTGNTGELFF. The CDR3 region has the DNA TGTGCCAGCAGCCACGGGACAGGGAACACCGGGGAGCTGTTTTTT.